These T cell receptor beta chains were read from a single sample in a study of blood T cells in healthy people across ages. MiXCR, applied by TCRdb to the 5' RACE reads, yields one record per CDR3 protein. This table has roughly 1.5 million distinct CDR3 sequences, 42% appearing once. The sample was blood. The receptors here all came from a woman between 18 and 29 years old in good health. Both conserved end residues are part of each CDR3. A D gene is named only where the DNA matches it firmly. Clone size appears in some rows only: once, few, many, or a class for an expanded clone.

abundance: few; d_gene: TRBD2; j_gene: TRBJ2-5; v_gene: TRBV20-1; CDR3aa: CSARKKSSGFITQYF; CDR3nt: TGCAGTGCTAGGAAGAAGTCTAGCGGGTTCATAACCCAGTACTTC
abundance: .; d_gene: TRBD1; j_gene: TRBJ2-2; v_gene: TRBV25-1; CDR3aa: CAIQGARTGELFF; CDR3nt: TGTGCCATTCAGGGGGCGCGAACCGGGGAGCTGTTTTTT
abundance: .; d_gene: .; j_gene: TRBJ1-1; v_gene: TRBV28; CDR3aa: CASSSLPPFDRSTEAFF; CDR3nt: TGTGCCAGCAGTTCCCTTCCACCCTTCGACAGGAGCACTGAAGCTTTCTTT
abundance: .; d_gene: TRBD2; j_gene: TRBJ2-3; v_gene: TRBV9; CDR3aa: CASSVGSSGTDTQYF; CDR3nt: TGTGCCAGCAGCGTAGGTTCTAGCGGAACAGATACGCAGTATTTT
abundance: once; d_gene: .; j_gene: TRBJ2-7; v_gene: TRBV15; CDR3aa: CATSRFQDTYEQYF; CDR3nt: TGTGCCACCAGCAGATTCCAGGACACGTACGAGCAGTACTTC
abundance: .; d_gene: .; j_gene: TRBJ1-1; v_gene: TRBV11-2; CDR3aa: CASSLAAGPTEAFF; CDR3nt: TGTGCCAGCAGCTTAGCGGCAGGCCCCACTGAAGCTTTCTTT
abundance: .; d_gene: TRBD1; j_gene: TRBJ1-1; v_gene: TRBV29-1; CDR3aa: CSVELQGAFTEAFF; CDR3nt: TGCAGCGTTGAACTACAGGGGGCTTTCACTGAAGCTTTCTTT
abundance: .; d_gene: .; j_gene: TRBJ1-2; v_gene: TRBV20-1; CDR3aa: CSAGVKGSGYTF; CDR3nt: TGCAGTGCTGGCGTGAAGGGCAGTGGCTACACCTTC
abundance: .; d_gene: .; j_gene: TRBJ1-1; v_gene: TRBV12-3/TRBV12-4; CDR3aa: CASTIRRDTEAFF; CDR3nt: TGTGCCAGCACTATACGGAGGGACACTGAAGCTTTCTTT
abundance: .; d_gene: TRBD1; j_gene: TRBJ2-5; v_gene: TRBV12-3/TRBV12-4; CDR3aa: CASSTGGPETQYF; CDR3nt: TGTGCCAGCAGTACAGGGGGCCCAGAGACCCAGTACTTC
abundance: .; d_gene: .; j_gene: TRBJ1-3; v_gene: TRBV5-1; CDR3aa: CASSSPGDSSGNTIYF; CDR3nt: TGCGCCAGCAGCTCGCCGGGGGACTCTTCTGGAAACACCATATATTTT
abundance: .; d_gene: .; j_gene: TRBJ1-4; v_gene: TRBV20-1; CDR3aa: CSALIRSEKLFF; CDR3nt: TGCAGTGCTCTAATCCGATCTGAAAAACTGTTTTTT
abundance: .; d_gene: TRBD1; j_gene: TRBJ1-5; v_gene: TRBV6-2/TRBV6-3; CDR3aa: CASRRTGDGYSNQPQHF; CDR3nt: TGTGCCAGCAGAAGGACAGGGGATGGATATAGCAATCAGCCCCAGCATTTT
abundance: .; d_gene: TRBD1; j_gene: TRBJ1-4; v_gene: TRBV10-3; CDR3aa: CAIGQGVNEKLFF; CDR3nt: TGTGCCATCGGACAGGGGGTAAATGAAAAACTGTTTTTT
abundance: .; d_gene: TRBD1; j_gene: TRBJ1-5; v_gene: TRBV7-9; CDR3aa: CASSNGQGMNQPQHF; CDR3nt: TGTGCCAGCAGCAACGGACAGGGAATGAATCAGCCCCAGCATTTT
abundance: .; d_gene: .; j_gene: TRBJ2-2; v_gene: TRBV6-2/TRBV6-3; CDR3aa: CASAGLGELFF; CDR3nt: TGTGCCAGCGCGGGGCTAGGGGAGCTGTTTTTT
abundance: few; d_gene: TRBD1; j_gene: TRBJ2-1; v_gene: TRBV11-2; CDR3aa: CASSSLRDRGNEQFF; CDR3nt: TGTGCCAGCAGTTCTCTCCGGGACAGGGGCAATGAGCAGTTCTTC
abundance: few; d_gene: .; j_gene: TRBJ1-5; v_gene: TRBV12-3/TRBV12-4; CDR3aa: CASSWREGSQPQHF; CDR3nt: TGTGCCAGCAGTTGGCGTGAGGGGTCTCAGCCCCAGCATTTT
abundance: few; d_gene: TRBD2; j_gene: TRBJ2-3; v_gene: TRBV6-1; CDR3aa: CASTLTSSSTDTQYF; CDR3nt: TGTGCCAGCACCTTGACTAGCAGTAGCACAGATACGCAGTATTTT
abundance: few; d_gene: .; j_gene: TRBJ1-1; v_gene: TRBV6-1; CDR3aa: CASKGVTEAFF; CDR3nt: TGTGCCAGCAAGGGGGTCACTGAAGCTTTCTTT
abundance: .; d_gene: TRBD1; j_gene: TRBJ2-7; v_gene: TRBV7-2; CDR3aa: CASSFHRTGPYEQYF; CDR3nt: TGTGCCAGCAGCTTCCATCGGACAGGCCCCTACGAGCAGTACTTC
abundance: .; d_gene: .; j_gene: TRBJ1-2; v_gene: TRBV14; CDR3aa: CASSPWKGYGYTF; CDR3nt: TGTGCCAGCAGCCCTTGGAAGGGCTATGGCTACACCTTC
abundance: .; d_gene: .; j_gene: TRBJ2-1; v_gene: TRBV7-2; CDR3aa: CASSPQGTYSYNEQFF; CDR3nt: TGTGCCAGCAGCCCCCAGGGTACTTACTCCTACAATGAGCAGTTCTTC
abundance: .; d_gene: .; j_gene: TRBJ1-2; v_gene: TRBV6-2/TRBV6-3; CDR3aa: CASSPVALGYTF; CDR3nt: TGTGCCAGCAGTCCCGTCGCCCTTGGCTACACCTTC
abundance: .; d_gene: .; j_gene: TRBJ2-1; v_gene: TRBV12-3/TRBV12-4; CDR3aa: CASTSLLRGRDNEQFF; CDR3nt: TGTGCCAGCACCTCACTTTTAAGAGGGCGGGACAATGAGCAGTTCTTC
abundance: few; d_gene: .; j_gene: TRBJ2-3; v_gene: TRBV5-1; CDR3aa: CASSFDQDAQYF; CDR3nt: TGCGCCAGCAGCTTTGACCAGGATGCGCAGTATTTT
abundance: .; d_gene: .; j_gene: TRBJ2-1; v_gene: TRBV9; CDR3aa: CASSVRGAGNEQFF; CDR3nt: TGTGCCAGCAGCGTACGGGGGGCTGGGAATGAGCAGTTCTTC
abundance: .; d_gene: TRBD2; j_gene: TRBJ2-3; v_gene: TRBV5-1; CDR3aa: CASSFLTSGASQDTQYF; CDR3nt: TGCGCCAGCAGCTTCCTGACTAGCGGGGCTAGTCAAGATACGCAGTATTTT
abundance: .; d_gene: TRBD2; j_gene: TRBJ2-7; v_gene: TRBV6-5; CDR3aa: CASRRTRVNEQYF; CDR3nt: TGTGCCAGCAGGAGGACTAGGGTAAACGAGCAGTACTTC
abundance: .; d_gene: .; j_gene: TRBJ1-5; v_gene: TRBV28; CDR3aa: CASSLHQPQHF; CDR3nt: TGTGCCAGCAGTTTGCATCAGCCCCAGCATTTT
abundance: .; d_gene: .; j_gene: TRBJ2-7; v_gene: TRBV20-1; CDR3aa: CSAWLQGLDYEQYF; CDR3nt: TGCAGTGCTTGGCTACAGGGCCTAGACTACGAGCAGTACTTC
abundance: .; d_gene: TRBD2; j_gene: TRBJ2-5; v_gene: TRBV5-6; CDR3aa: CASSLETSGIETQYF; CDR3nt: TGTGCCAGCAGCTTGGAGACTAGCGGGATAGAGACCCAGTACTTC
abundance: .; d_gene: .; j_gene: TRBJ1-2; v_gene: TRBV29-1; CDR3aa: CSVGSRDGYTF; CDR3nt: TGCAGCGTCGGCAGCCGAGATGGCTACACCTTC
abundance: few; d_gene: .; j_gene: TRBJ2-7; v_gene: TRBV20-1; CDR3aa: CSARDYRGSSYEQYF; CDR3nt: TGCAGTGCTAGAGATTATCGAGGCAGCTCCTACGAGCAGTACTTC
abundance: few; d_gene: TRBD2; j_gene: TRBJ2-7; v_gene: TRBV20-1; CDR3aa: CSARGLAGPYEQYF; CDR3nt: TGCAGTGCTAGGGGGCTAGCGGGGCCCTACGAGCAGTACTTC
abundance: few; d_gene: .; j_gene: TRBJ2-5; v_gene: TRBV29-1; CDR3aa: CSVVLASQTQYF; CDR3nt: TGCAGCGTTGTGTTGGCCAGCCAGACCCAGTACTTC
abundance: .; d_gene: TRBD1; j_gene: TRBJ1-5; v_gene: TRBV7-8; CDR3aa: CASSSAFGTGDYSNQPQHF; CDR3nt: TGTGCCAGCAGCTCGGCCTTCGGGACAGGGGATTATAGCAATCAGCCCCAGCATTTT